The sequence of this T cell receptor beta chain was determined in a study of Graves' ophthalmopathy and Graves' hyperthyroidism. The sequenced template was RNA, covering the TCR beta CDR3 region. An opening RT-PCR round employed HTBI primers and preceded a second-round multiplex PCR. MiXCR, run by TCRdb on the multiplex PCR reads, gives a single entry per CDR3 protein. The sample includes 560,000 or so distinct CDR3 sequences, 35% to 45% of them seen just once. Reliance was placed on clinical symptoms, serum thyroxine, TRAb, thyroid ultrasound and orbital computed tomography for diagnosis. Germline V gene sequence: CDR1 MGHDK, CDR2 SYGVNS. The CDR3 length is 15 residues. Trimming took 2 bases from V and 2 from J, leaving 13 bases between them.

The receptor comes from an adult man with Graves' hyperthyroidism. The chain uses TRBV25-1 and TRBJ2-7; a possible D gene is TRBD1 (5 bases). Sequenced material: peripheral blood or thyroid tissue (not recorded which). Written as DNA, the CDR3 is TGTGCCAGCAGTGAAAAAGGGGCCATTACCTACGAGCAGTACTTC. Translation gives CASSEKGAITYEQYF.